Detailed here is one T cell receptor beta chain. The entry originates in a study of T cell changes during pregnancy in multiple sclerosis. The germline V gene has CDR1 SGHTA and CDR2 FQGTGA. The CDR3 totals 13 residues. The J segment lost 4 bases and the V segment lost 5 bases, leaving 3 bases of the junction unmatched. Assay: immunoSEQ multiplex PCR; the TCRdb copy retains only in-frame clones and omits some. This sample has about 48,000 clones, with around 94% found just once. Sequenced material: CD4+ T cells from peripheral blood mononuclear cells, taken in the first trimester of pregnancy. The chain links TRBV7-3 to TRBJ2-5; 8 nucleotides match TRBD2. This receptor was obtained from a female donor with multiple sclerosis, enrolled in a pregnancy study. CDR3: CASSRSGVETQYF. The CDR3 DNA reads TGTGCCAGCAGCCGTAGCGGGGTAGAGACCCAGTACTTC.